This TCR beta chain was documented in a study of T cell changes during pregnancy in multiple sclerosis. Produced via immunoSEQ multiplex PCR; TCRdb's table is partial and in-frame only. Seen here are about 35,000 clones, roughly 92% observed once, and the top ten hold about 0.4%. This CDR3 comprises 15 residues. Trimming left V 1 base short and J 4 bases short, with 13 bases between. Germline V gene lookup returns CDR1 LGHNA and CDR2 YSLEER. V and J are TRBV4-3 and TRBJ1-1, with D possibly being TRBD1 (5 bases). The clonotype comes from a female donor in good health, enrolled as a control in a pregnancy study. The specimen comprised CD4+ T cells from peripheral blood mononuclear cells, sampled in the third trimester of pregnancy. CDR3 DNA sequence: TGCGCCAGCAGCCAAGGGGCAGGGTTGGGCACTGAAGCTTTCTTT. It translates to CASSQGAGLGTEAFF.